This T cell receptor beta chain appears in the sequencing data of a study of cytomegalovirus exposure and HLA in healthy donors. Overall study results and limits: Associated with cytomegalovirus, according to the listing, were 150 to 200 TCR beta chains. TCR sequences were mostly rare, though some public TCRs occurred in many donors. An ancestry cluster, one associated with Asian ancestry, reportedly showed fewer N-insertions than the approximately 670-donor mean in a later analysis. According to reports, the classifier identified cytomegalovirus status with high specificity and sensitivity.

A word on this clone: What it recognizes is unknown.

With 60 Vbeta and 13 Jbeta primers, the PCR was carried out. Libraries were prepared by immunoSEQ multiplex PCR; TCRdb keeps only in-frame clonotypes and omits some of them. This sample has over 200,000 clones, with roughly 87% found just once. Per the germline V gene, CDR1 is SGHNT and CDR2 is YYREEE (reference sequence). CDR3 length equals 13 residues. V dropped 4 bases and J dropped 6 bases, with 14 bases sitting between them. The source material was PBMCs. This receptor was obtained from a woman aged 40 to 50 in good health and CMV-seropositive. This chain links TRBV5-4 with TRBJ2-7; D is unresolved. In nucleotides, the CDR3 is TGTGCCAGCAGCCCCCCGGGTCCCTTCGAGCAGTACTTC. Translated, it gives CASSPPGPFEQYF.